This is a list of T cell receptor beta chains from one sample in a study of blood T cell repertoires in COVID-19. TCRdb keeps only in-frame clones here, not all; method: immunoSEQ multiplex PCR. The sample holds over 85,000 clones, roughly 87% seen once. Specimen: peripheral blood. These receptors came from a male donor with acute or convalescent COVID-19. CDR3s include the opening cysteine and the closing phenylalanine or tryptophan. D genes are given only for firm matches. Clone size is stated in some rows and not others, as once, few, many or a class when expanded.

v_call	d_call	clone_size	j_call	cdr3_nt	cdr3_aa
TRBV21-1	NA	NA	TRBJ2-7	TGTGCCAGCAGCAAATTGACAGCCCCAAACTACGAGCAGTACTTC	CASSKLTAPNYEQYF
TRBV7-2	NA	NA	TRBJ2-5	TGTGCCAGCAGCTTAGACGCAGGGCAAGAGACCCAGTACTTC	CASSLDAGQETQYF
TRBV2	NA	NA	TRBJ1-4	TGTGCCAGCAGTGCTGTCCATGAAAAACTGTTTTTT	CASSAVHEKLFF
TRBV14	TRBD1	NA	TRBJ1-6	TGTGCCAGCCGGACAGGGGGCGCGACACCCCTCCACTTT	CASRTGGATPLHF
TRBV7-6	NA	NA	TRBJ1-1	TGTGCCAGCAGCTTATCAGGGGATACTGAAGCTTTCTTT	CASSLSGDTEAFF
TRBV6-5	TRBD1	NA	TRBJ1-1	TGTGCCAGCAGGGAGGGACAGCCTAACACTGAAGCTTTCTTT	CASREGQPNTEAFF
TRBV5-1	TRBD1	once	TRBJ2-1	TGCGCCAGCAGCGCGGGACAGGGGGTTGGTAATGAGCAGTTCTTC	CASSAGQGVGNEQFF
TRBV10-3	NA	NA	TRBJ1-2	TGTGCCATCAATGGACAGAGCGACTATGGCTACACCTTC	CAINGQSDYGYTF
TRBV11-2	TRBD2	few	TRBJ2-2	TGTGCCAGCAGCTTATCGCGAGCGGGGGGGAACACCGGGGAGCTGTTTTTT	CASSLSRAGGNTGELFF
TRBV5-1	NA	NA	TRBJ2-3	TGCGCCAGCAGCTTGGCCGGGGGCACAGATACGCAGTATTTT	CASSLAGGTDTQYF
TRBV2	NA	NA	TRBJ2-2	TGTGCCACCGCCCAGGGATCCACCGGGGAGCTGTTTTTT	CATAQGSTGELFF
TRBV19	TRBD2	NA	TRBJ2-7	TGTGCCAGTTCGAGGTCGGGCCCGGGAGGGTACGAGCAGTACTTC	CASSRSGPGGYEQYF
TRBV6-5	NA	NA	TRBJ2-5	TGTGCCAGCAGACAGGGCGGAGAGACCCAGTACTTC	CASRQGGETQYF
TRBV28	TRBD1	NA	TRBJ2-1	TGTGCCAGCAGGGGACAGGGAGACAATGAGCAGTTCTTC	CASRGQGDNEQFF
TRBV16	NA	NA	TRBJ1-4	TGTGCCAGCAGCCTCCGGGGAGTAAATGAAAAACTGTTTTTT	CASSLRGVNEKLFF
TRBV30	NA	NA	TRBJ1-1	TGTGCCTGGAGTGTAGGGTCTATAGCGTGGACGGCTACTGAAGCTTTCTTT	CAWSVGSIAWTATEAFF
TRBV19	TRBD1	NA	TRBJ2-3	TGTGCCAGTAGTATCCACGGACAGGGGCAGTATTTT	CASSIHGQGQYF
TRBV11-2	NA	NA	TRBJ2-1	TGTGCCAGCAGCCTCCGGGGCGTCGGGGGTGAGCAGTTCTTC	CASSLRGVGGEQFF
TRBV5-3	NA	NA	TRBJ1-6	TGTGCCAGAAGCTTGAACGGCAGGGTGGATTCACCCCTCCACTTT	CARSLNGRVDSPLHF
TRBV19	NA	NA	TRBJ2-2	TGTGCCAGTAGTGGCCGGAGGGGCACCGGGGAGCTGTTTTTT	CASSGRRGTGELFF
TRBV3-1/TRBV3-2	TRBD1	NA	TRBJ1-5	TGTGCCAGCAGCCTCAGGACAGGGGCCCAGCCCCAGCATTTT	CASSLRTGAQPQHF
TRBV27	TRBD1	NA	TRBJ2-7	TGTGCCAGCAGTCTTCGGACAGGTGACTACGAGCAGTACTTC	CASSLRTGDYEQYF
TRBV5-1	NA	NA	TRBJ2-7	TGCGCCAGCAGCTTGTCTAACAGGGACTACGAGCAGTACTTC	CASSLSNRDYEQYF
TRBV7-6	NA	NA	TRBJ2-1	TGTGCCAGCAGCTGGGCCACCGGGGGTGCCTACAATGAGCAGTTCTTC	CASSWATGGAYNEQFF
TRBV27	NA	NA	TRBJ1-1	TGTGCCAGCAGGGGCTACAGACCTGAAGCTTTCTTT	CASRGYRPEAFF
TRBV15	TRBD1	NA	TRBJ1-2	TGTGCCACCAGCAGAGATCGGGTGGAGGGGGCGGGTAACTATGGCTACACCTTC	CATSRDRVEGAGNYGYTF
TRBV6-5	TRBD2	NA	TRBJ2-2	TGTGCCAGCAGTTCCTATAGCGGGGGCGGGGAGCTGTTTTTT	CASSSYSGGGELFF
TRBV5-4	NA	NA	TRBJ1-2	TGTGCCAGCAGCTTGGAATCGGGGGTTCCCCGCTACACCTTC	CASSLESGVPRYTF
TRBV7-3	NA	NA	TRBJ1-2	TGTGCCAGCAGCTTATCGGGGGGCGACTATGGCTACACCTTC	CASSLSGGDYGYTF
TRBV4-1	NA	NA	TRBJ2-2	TGCGCCAGCAGCCAAGCTATCACCGGGGAGCTGTTTTTT	CASSQAITGELFF
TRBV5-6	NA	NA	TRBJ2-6	TGTGCCAGCAGCGATGGGAGGCGAGGGTCTGGGGCCAACGTCCTGACTTTC	CASSDGRRGSGANVLTF
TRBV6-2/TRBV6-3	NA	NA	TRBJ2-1	TGTGCCAGCAGTTACAAGGTACCGCGGCATGAGCAGTTCTTC	CASSYKVPRHEQFF
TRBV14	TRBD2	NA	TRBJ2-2	TGTGCCAGCAGCCAAGTTCGGGGAGGGACCGGGGAGCTGTTTTTT	CASSQVRGGTGELFF
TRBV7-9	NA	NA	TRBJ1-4	TGTGCCAGCAGCCCCCCGGTCGGGTTTGAAAAACTGTTTTTT	CASSPPVGFEKLFF
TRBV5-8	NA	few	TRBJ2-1	TGTGCCAGCAGCTTGGGTGGCCCGGGGTACAATGAGCAGTTCTTC	CASSLGGPGYNEQFF
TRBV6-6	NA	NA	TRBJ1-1	TGTGCCAGCAGCCCCCTCGGGAAAACTGAAGCTTTCTTT	CASSPLGKTEAFF
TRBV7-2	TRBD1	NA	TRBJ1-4	TGTGCCAGCAGCTTAGGACAGGGGGCTAATGAAAAACTGTTTTTT	CASSLGQGANEKLFF
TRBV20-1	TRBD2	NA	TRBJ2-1	TGCAGTGCTAGTTGGCGACTAGCGGGGGCCGGCGAGCAGTTCTTC	CSASWRLAGAGEQFF
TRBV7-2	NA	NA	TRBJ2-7	TGTGCCAGCAGCACTACCCTCACAAGTACCTACGAGCAGTACTTC	CASSTTLTSTYEQYF
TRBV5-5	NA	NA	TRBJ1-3	TGTGCCAGCAGCCTATCAACGCGGAGCTCTGGAAACACCATATATTTT	CASSLSTRSSGNTIYF
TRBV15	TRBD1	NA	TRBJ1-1	TGTGCCACCAGGGGGACAGGGAACACTGAAGCTTTCTTT	CATRGTGNTEAFF
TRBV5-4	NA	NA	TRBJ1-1	TGTGCCAGCAGCCCCGAGGGGGGGGCGCGTGGCACTGAAGCTTTCTTT	CASSPEGGARGTEAFF
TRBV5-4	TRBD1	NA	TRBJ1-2	TGTGCCAGCAGCTCAGACCTCCGGGACAGGGGCGGCTATGGCTACACCTTC	CASSSDLRDRGGYGYTF
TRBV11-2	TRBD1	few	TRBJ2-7	TGTGCCAGCAGCCACCGACAGGGCCCCAATTTGTACTTC	CASSHRQGPNLYF
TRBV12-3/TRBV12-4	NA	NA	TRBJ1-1	TGTGCCAGCAGTAAGACAGGGAACACTGAAGCTTTCTTT	CASSKTGNTEAFF
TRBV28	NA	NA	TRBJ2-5	TGTGCCAGCAGTTTACCCCGGGGGGCTGAGACCCAGTACTTC	CASSLPRGAETQYF
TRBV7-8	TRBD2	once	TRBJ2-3	TGTGCCAGCAGCCGCCTTAGCGGGGGGTTACCAGATACGCAGTATTTT	CASSRLSGGLPDTQYF
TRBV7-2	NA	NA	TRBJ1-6	TGTGCCAGCAGCTTAGCGGAGCCCTCGGGGGGGAGCTCCTATAATTCACCCCTCCACTTT	CASSLAEPSGGSSYNSPLHF
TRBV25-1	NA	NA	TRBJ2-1	TGTGCCAGCAGTGAAAAGGGGGCCTACAATGAGCAGTTCTTC	CASSEKGAYNEQFF
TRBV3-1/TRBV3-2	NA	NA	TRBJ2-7	TGTGCCAGCAGCCAAGGGAGGTACGAGCAGTACTTC	CASSQGRYEQYF
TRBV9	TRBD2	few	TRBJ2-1	TGTGCCAGCAGCCCCAACCCCAGCGGGGGGACTGAATACAATGAGCAGTTCTTC	CASSPNPSGGTEYNEQFF
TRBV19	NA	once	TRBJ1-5	TGTGCCAGTAGTGAACAGGGTCTCGATGGTCAGCCCCAGCATTTT	CASSEQGLDGQPQHF
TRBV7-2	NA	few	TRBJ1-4	TGTGCCAGCAGCTTAGCAATCCAGGGAGGTAATGAAAAACTGTTTTTT	CASSLAIQGGNEKLFF
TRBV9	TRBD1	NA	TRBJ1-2	TGTGCCAGCAGCGTAGCAGGGACAGGGATCTATGGCTACACCTTC	CASSVAGTGIYGYTF
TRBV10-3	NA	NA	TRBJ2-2	TGTGCCATCAGTGGAGGCCCAAACACCGGGGAGCTGTTTTTT	CAISGGPNTGELFF